This T cell receptor (beta chain) comes out of a study of Ad26.COV2.S vaccination and SARS-CoV-2 variants. Study-level information: Donor had been placed in the Ad26.COV2.S arm of the COV1001 trial.

Some clones are missing from TCRdb's copy, which holds only in-frame ones; the method was immunoSEQ multiplex PCR. The repertoire holds 300,000 to 350,000 clones, with around 81% as singletons. The CDR3 is made up of 15 amino acids. V was clipped by 5 bases and J by 2 bases; unmatched bases: 8. Germline CDR1 SQVTM, CDR2 ANQGSEA. About this clone: Its target is not known.

General study findings and limits: Comparable non-spike TCR breadth was observed in vaccine and placebo recipients. Post-vaccination breadth of spike-specific CD8+ and CD4+ T cell responses was reportedly substantial.

As for treatment: over 15 received Ad26.COV2.S at low or high dose, single or two shots; 5 received placebo; per-sample allocation not given. Specimens were obtained on day 63 following the first vaccine or placebo injection. Specimen: peripheral blood, collected in a trial of Ad26.COV2.S vaccine versus placebo. J is TRBJ2-3 and V is TRBV29-1, with TRBD2 matching 9 bases. This clonotype was obtained from a person between 18 and 65 years old who received the Ad26.COV2.S COVID-19 vaccine or a placebo. Here the CDR3 reads CSVRGVAGATDTQYF. The CDR3 bases are TGCAGCGTTCGCGGGGTAGCGGGGGCCACAGATACGCAGTATTTT.